This is a list of T cell receptor beta chains from one sample in a study of cytomegalovirus exposure and HLA in healthy donors. Generated by immunoSEQ multiplex PCR, the TCRdb table keeps only in-frame clones and is missing some. The data contain approximately 260,000 clones, 80% to 90% of them singletons. What was sequenced was PBMCs. These receptors all come from a woman between 18 and 29 years old in good health and CMV-seronegative. Each CDR3 is given with its conserved first and last residue. The D gene is left open where the match is weak. The listing skips clone size in some rows; elsewhere it reads once, few, many or a size class.

TRBV7-2	-	-	TRBJ2-7	CASSFPRLDLPGREEQYF	TGTGCCAGCAGCTTCCCGCGCCTGGACCTCCCGGGTCGGGAGGAGCAGTACTTC
TRBV28	-	TRBD1	TRBJ1-2	CASQGGPRGGYTF	TGTGCCAGTCAGGGGGGACCAAGGGGTGGCTACACCTTC
TRBV11-2	-	TRBD1	TRBJ2-7	CASSSQPGQGASYEQYF	TGTGCCAGCAGCTCACAACCGGGACAGGGGGCCTCCTACGAGCAGTACTTC
TRBV5-8	-	-	TRBJ1-6	CASRPDPASSPLHF	TGTGCCAGCAGACCAGACCCAGCGAGTTCACCCCTCCACTTT
TRBV5-1	-	TRBD2	TRBJ2-5	CASQLAGTFQETQYF	TGCGCCAGCCAACTAGCGGGTACTTTCCAAGAGACCCAGTACTTC
TRBV27	-	-	TRBJ1-2	CASSLNSGGGYTF	TGTGCCAGCAGTTTAAATTCCGGCGGGGGCTACACCTTC
TRBV2	-	-	TRBJ2-7	CASSDRANPGEQYF	TGTGCCAGCAGTGACCGGGCCAACCCAGGGGAGCAGTACTTC
TRBV7-2	-	TRBD1	TRBJ1-1	CASSARQGAWEAFF	TGTGCCAGCAGCGCCAGACAGGGGGCATGGGAAGCTTTCTTT
TRBV7-9	-	-	TRBJ2-6	CASSSNPWVLTRGANVLTF	TGTGCCAGCAGCTCAAACCCCTGGGTCCTTACGAGGGGGGCCAACGTCCTGACTTTC
TRBV11-3	-	-	TRBJ1-2	CASSLNLRSGYTF	TGTGCCAGCAGCTTAAACCTCCGGAGCGGCTACACCTTC
TRBV28	-	-	TRBJ2-7	CASSFSEGSEQYF	TGTGCCAGCAGTTTCTCCGAGGGATCCGAGCAGTACTTC
TRBV5-6	-	TRBD1	TRBJ1-1	CASSLQDRGAFF	TGTGCCAGCAGCTTGCAAGACAGGGGAGCTTTCTTT
TRBV30	-	TRBD1	TRBJ1-2	CAKQGVLNYGYTF	TGTGCGAAACAGGGGGTCCTGAACTATGGCTACACCTTC
TRBV4-1	-	-	TRBJ1-5	CASSQVVLTGQSNQPQHF	TGCGCCAGCAGCCAAGTGGTCCTAACAGGACAGAGCAATCAGCCCCAGCATTTT
TRBV6-1	-	-	TRBJ1-5	CASSERGFRDQPQHF	TGTGCCAGCAGTGAACGAGGGTTTAGGGATCAGCCCCAGCATTTT
TRBV7-9	few	TRBD1	TRBJ2-7	CASSRRDRDSYEQYF	TGTGCCAGCAGCCGCCGGGACAGGGACTCCTACGAGCAGTACTTC
TRBV19	few	-	TRBJ2-7	CASSSTGFYEQYF	TGTGCCAGTAGTAGCACAGGGTTCTACGAGCAGTACTTC
TRBV2	-	-	TRBJ1-1	CASSLQRQNTEAFF	TGTGCCAGCAGCCTACAGAGACAGAACACTGAAGCTTTCTTT
TRBV9	-	-	TRBJ2-1	CASSVAGGAVDEQFF	TGTGCCAGCAGCGTAGCTGGGGGGGCGGTGGATGAGCAGTTCTTC
TRBV19	-	TRBD1	TRBJ1-2	CASSRKDRNYGYTF	TGTGCCAGTAGTCGAAAGGACAGGAACTATGGCTACACCTTC
TRBV5-4	-	TRBD1	TRBJ2-2	CASSSRQGGRTGELFF	TGTGCCAGCAGTTCTAGACAGGGGGGGAGGACCGGGGAGCTGTTTTTT
TRBV5-6	-	TRBD2	TRBJ2-1	CASSLGLAGGREQFF	TGTGCCAGCAGCTTGGGACTAGCGGGAGGGAGGGAGCAGTTCTTC
TRBV11-1	-	TRBD1	TRBJ2-7	CASSFETGGWYEQYF	TGTGCCAGCAGCTTTGAAACAGGGGGTTGGTACGAGCAGTACTTC
TRBV5-6	-	-	TRBJ1-3	CASSWLQNSGNTIYF	TGTGCCAGCAGCTGGTTACAGAACTCTGGAAACACCATATATTTT
TRBV5-1	-	TRBD2	TRBJ2-5	CASSLGSGKETQYF	TGCGCCAGCAGCTTGGGTAGCGGGAAAGAGACCCAGTACTTC
TRBV28	-	-	TRBJ2-7	CASSFADYQRSYEQYF	TGTGCCAGCAGTTTCGCGGACTACCAAAGATCCTACGAGCAGTACTTC
TRBV9	-	TRBD2	TRBJ2-7	CASSPQGLAPYEQYF	TGTGCCAGCAGCCCACAGGGACTAGCGCCCTACGAGCAGTACTTC
TRBV2	-	-	TRBJ1-5	CASRPIGGSNQPQHF	TGTGCCAGCAGACCTATCGGGGGAAGCAATCAGCCCCAGCATTTT
TRBV6-5	-	TRBD1	TRBJ2-5	CATSDRGQETQYF	TGTGCCACCTCGGACAGGGGGCAGGAGACCCAGTACTTC
TRBV9	-	-	TRBJ2-1	CASSVVGRESYNEQFF	TGTGCCAGCAGCGTAGTGGGCAGGGAATCGTACAATGAGCAGTTCTTC
TRBV6-1	-	-	TRBJ1-3	CASSEDTRGGNTIYF	TGTGCCAGCAGTGAAGACACGCGCGGAGGAAACACCATATATTTT
TRBV6-5	-	TRBD1	TRBJ2-7	CATLDRASYEQYF	TGTGCCACCCTAGACAGGGCGTCCTACGAGCAGTACTTC
TRBV18	-	-	TRBJ2-1	CASSPPGQSSYNEQFF	TGTGCCAGCTCACCACCCGGACAGAGCTCCTACAATGAGCAGTTCTTC
TRBV7-9	few	TRBD1	TRBJ1-2	CASSTGGYGYTF	TGTGCCAGCAGCACAGGGGGTTATGGCTACACCTTC
TRBV29-1	-	TRBD2	TRBJ2-3	CSVRHLGGTRGPPDTQYF	TGCAGCGTCCGCCATCTAGGGGGGACTAGGGGCCCCCCAGATACGCAGTATTTT
TRBV6-5	-	-	TRBJ1-1	CASKIVTGHTEAFF	TGTGCCAGCAAGATAGTTACAGGGCACACTGAAGCTTTCTTT
TRBV5-1	-	-	TRBJ1-1	CASSLGQGYTEAFF	TGCGCCAGCAGCCTTGGTCAGGGTTACACTGAAGCTTTCTTT
TRBV29-1	-	TRBD2	TRBJ2-1	CSVSWTSGRDNEQFF	TGCAGCGTTAGTTGGACTAGCGGGAGGGACAATGAGCAGTTCTTC
TRBV19	-	-	TRBJ2-7	CASMNSHYEQYF	TGTGCCAGTATGAACAGCCACTACGAGCAGTACTTC
TRBV5-3	-	TRBD2	TRBJ2-1	CARSLRGGYNEQFF	TGTGCCAGAAGCTTGCGGGGGGGCTACAATGAGCAGTTCTTC
TRBV29-1	-	-	TRBJ2-3	CSVGLPGLPNFDTQYF	TGCAGCGTTGGTTTACCCGGACTACCTAATTTCGATACGCAGTATTTT